Here is one T cell receptor (beta chain) with its context. This entry is derived from a study of control samples from healthy donors and cancer patients. Per germline, CDR1 SGHRS and CDR2 YFSETQ. There are 12 residues in the CDR3. V shed 0 bases and J shed 6 bases, with 6 bases lying between them. Sequenced by immunoSEQ multiplex PCR; TCRdb stores in-frame clones only, minus some. The sample yields fewer than 90,000 clones, under 90% seen once. Sequencing was carried out using blood. This TCR was sampled from a man aged 45-65 years in good health. The chain carries TRBV5-1 and TRBJ1-2; no clear D. CDR3 in amino acids: CASSLGTHGYTF. In DNA, the CDR3 is TGCGCCAGCAGCTTGGGAACCCATGGCTACACCTTC. Looking up the rest from reference TRBV5-1 and TRBJ1-2 gives the full variable domain: KAGVTQTPRYLIKTRGQQVTLSCSPISGHRSVSWYQQTPGQGLQFLFEYFSETQRNKGNFPGRFSGRQFSNSRSEMNVSTLELGDSALYLCASSLGTHGYTFGSGTRLTVV.